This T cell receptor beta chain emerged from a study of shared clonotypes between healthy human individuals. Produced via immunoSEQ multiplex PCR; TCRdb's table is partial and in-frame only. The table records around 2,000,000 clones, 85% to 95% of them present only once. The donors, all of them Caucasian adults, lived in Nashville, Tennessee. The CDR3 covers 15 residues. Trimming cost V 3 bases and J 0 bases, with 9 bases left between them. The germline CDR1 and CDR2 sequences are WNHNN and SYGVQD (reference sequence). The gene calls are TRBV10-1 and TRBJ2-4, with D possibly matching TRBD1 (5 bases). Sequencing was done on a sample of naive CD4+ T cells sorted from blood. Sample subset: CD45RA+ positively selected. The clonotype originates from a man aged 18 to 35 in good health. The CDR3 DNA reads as TGCGCCAGCAGTGACAGGGCCCTAGCCAAAAACATTCAGTACTTC. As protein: CASSDRALAKNIQYF.